The 29 T cell receptor beta chains below come from one sample, sequenced in a study of blood T cell repertoires in COVID-19. Produced via immunoSEQ multiplex PCR; TCRdb's table is partial and in-frame only. The profile shows some 200,000 clones, more than 85% of them singletons. The sample was peripheral blood. Receptors originate from an elderly woman in a cohort sampled during active or convalescent COVID-19.

The V and J genes are TRBV11-2 and TRBJ2-7, with a possible D match to TRBD1 (5 bases). Per the germline V gene, CDR1 is SGHAT and CDR2 is FQNNGV. Trimming shortened V by 3 bases and J by 1 base, and 10 bases separated the two germline ends. The CDR3 extends over 14 amino acids. The CDR3 loop is CASSLGPGSYEQYV. CDR3 nucleotide sequence: TGTGCCAGCAGCTTGGGGCCAGGGTCCTACGAGCAGTACGTC.

There are a few counts of this clone. The V and J genes are TRBV29-1 and TRBJ2-2, with 11 bases lining up with TRBD2. The CDR3 contains 15 residues. V gave up 7 bases and J gave up 2 bases; unmatched junction bases: 6. Looked up from germline, CDR1 is SQVTM and CDR2 is ANQGSEA. CDR3 residues: CSATGTSGNTGELFF. The DNA for the CDR3 is TGCAGCGCGACCGGGACTAGCGGTAACACCGGGGAGCTGTTTTTT.

The CDR3 DNA reads as TGCGCCAGCAGCCAAGTCACGAGGGGGCAGCCCGGGGAGCTGTTTTTT. It codes for CASSQVTRGQPGELFF. The rearrangement joins TRBV4-1 to TRBJ2-2, with 7 bases that match TRBD1. Germline V CDR1 and CDR2: MGHRA, YSYEKL. The ends lost 1 base at V and 6 bases at J; junction bases unmatched: 8. The CDR3 is made up of 16 amino acids.

The J gene is TRBJ1-5, the V gene TRBV12-3 or TRBV12-4; TRBD1 matches 7 bases. The CDR3 is 13 residues long. V gave up 2 bases and J gave up 5 bases; unmatched junction bases: 0. The CDR3 DNA sequence: TGTGCCAGCAGTTTAAGGGGGCATCAGCCCCAGCATTTT. It codes for CASSLRGHQPQHF.

The CDR3 DNA is TGTGCCACTACCGGGACAGGGGGTTTTCAGCCCCAGCATTTT. This codes for CATTGTGGFQPQHF. V is TRBV19 and J is TRBJ1-5; 11 bases are a match to TRBD1. The CDR3 totals 14 residues. Germline V lookup: CDR1 LNHDA, CDR2 SQIVND (reference sequence). Trimming removed 10 bases from V and 6 bases from J; junction bases left unmatched: 8.

The chain couples TRBV19 to TRBJ1-3; a weak D match, TRBD1 (5 bases). CDR3 length: 14 amino acids. V was trimmed by 3 bases and J by 8 bases, leaving 14 bases between them. Germline assignment: CDR1 LNHDA and CDR2 SQIVND (reference sequence). CDR3 protein: CASSIGRAADTIYF. The CDR3 DNA sequence: TGTGCCAGTAGTATCGGCAGGGCGGCCGACACCATATATTTT.

The rearrangement uses TRBV2 and TRBJ2-1, with 11 bases fitting TRBD1. V dropped 3 bases and J dropped 2; count of bases not matched to a gene: 0. This CDR3 is 15 amino acids long. Germline lookup yields CDR1 SNHLY and CDR2 FYNNEI. CDR3 amino acids: CASSEGQGAYNEQFF. The DNA of the CDR3 is TGTGCCAGCAGTGAGGGACAGGGGGCCTACAATGAGCAGTTCTTC.

The V and J genes are TRBV4-3 and TRBJ2-1, with 9 positions matching TRBD2. V was pared by 0 bases and J by 6 bases, with 6 bases of the junction left unmatched. The length of the CDR3 is 16 residues. The germline V gene has CDR1 LGHNA and CDR2 YSLEER. CDR3 bases: TGCGCCAGCAGCCAAGATCGGCTGCGGGGGGGCAATGAGCAGTTCTTC. Translation gives CASSQDRLRGGNEQFF.

CDR3 sequence reads: CASSLTGQTGELFF. The DNA for the CDR3 is TGTGCCAGCAGTCTGACAGGTCAGACCGGGGAGCTGTTTTTT. The V call is TRBV5-6, the J call TRBJ2-2; possible D gene TRBD1, 6 bases. Looked up from germline, CDR1 is SGHDT and CDR2 is YYEEEE. This CDR3 region has 14 residues. V lost 5 bases and J lost 5, with 13 bases in between.

The V call is TRBV19, the J call TRBJ1-4; 7 bases line up with TRBD1. The CDR3 has 15 amino acids. The V and J ends lost 1 base and 5 bases, in that order; junction bases with no gene match: 4. Germline CDR1 reads LNHDA; CDR2 reads SQIVND (reference sequence). CDR3 nucleotides: TGTGCCAGTAGTATAGGGGGGACAGCGAATGAAAAACTGTTTTTT. Its translation: CASSIGGTANEKLFF.

This chain joins TRBV27 and TRBJ1-6; D is perhaps TRBD1 (6 bases). The length of the CDR3 is 15 residues. Trimming removed 3 bases at V and 8 bases at J, with 14 bases between. Germline V CDR1 and CDR2: MNHEY, SMNVEV (reference sequence). The CDR3 DNA follows: TGTGCCAGCAGTTTTCAGGGGATGGGAGATTCACCCCTCCACTTT. Protein product: CASSFQGMGDSPLHF.

CDR3 sequence (DNA): TGTGCCATCAGTGGGGGACAGGGGGATCAGCCCCAGCATTTT. This translates into CAISGGQGDQPQHF. The V gene is TRBV10-3, the J gene TRBJ1-5; 11 bases align to TRBD1. The germline V gene encodes CDR1 ENHRY and CDR2 SYGVKD. The CDR3 covers 14 residues. J lost 5 bases, V lost 4 bases, and 1 base had no gene match.

V gene TRBV24-1 combines with J gene TRBJ2-1; 12 bases are a match to TRBD1. CDR1 is KGHDR and CDR2 is SFDVKD in the germline V gene. With 2 bases clipped from V and 7 bases from J, the junction kept 8 bases outside the gene matches. The CDR3 is 17 amino acids. In DNA, the CDR3 is TGTGCCACCAGTGATTGGGTGGGACAGGGGGCTCGAAATGAGCAGTTCTTC. Amino acids: CATSDWVGQGARNEQFF.

With respect to this clone: A junction boundary mismatches the germline segment, possibly from a read error. The J gene is TRBJ2-7, the V gene TRBV24-1; weak D call: TRBD2 (5 bases). The CDR3 sequence is 12 residues long. Germline values: CDR1 KGHDR, CDR2 SFDVKD. This CDR3 is CATRDYSGEQYF. The CDR3 DNA reads TGTGCCACCAGAGATTACAGCGGCGAGCAGTACTTC.

Here the CDR3 reads CAWMVASGGPPYEQYF. The CDR3 DNA follows: TGTGCCTGGATGGTGGCTAGCGGGGGACCTCCCTACGAGCAGTACTTC. The chain links TRBV30 to TRBJ2-7; 10 nucleotides line up with TRBD2. V was clipped by 4 bases and J by 2 bases; unmatched bases: 11. Per germline, CDR1 GTSNPN and CDR2 SVGIG (reference sequence). The CDR3 totals 16 residues. Full variable domain (outside the CDR3, taken from reference TRBV30 and TRBJ2-7): SQTIHQWPATLVQPVGSPLSLECTVEGTSNPNLYWYRQAAGRGLQLLFYSVGIGQISSEVPQNLSASRPQDRQFILSSKKLLLSDSGFYLCAWMVASGGPPYEQYFGPGTRLTVT.

This clone was counted at least ten times. The same CDR3 is also encoded by other DNA sequences in this sample. The CDR3 loop reads CAISDLTSGVGGNEQFF. The CDR3 nucleotides are TGTGCCATCAGTGACTTGACTAGCGGGGTTGGGGGGAATGAGCAGTTCTTC. V usage is TRBV10-3 and J usage is TRBJ2-1; 11 bases line up with TRBD2. This CDR3 has 17 residues. The germline CDR1 and CDR2 sequences are ENHRY and SYGVKD. The V segment lost 3 bases and the J segment 7 bases; nucleotides outside the gene matches: 11.

This clone was seen a few times. The chain uses TRBV30 and TRBJ1-4; 7 bases are a match to TRBD1. The CDR3 totals 16 residues. J lost 7 bases, V lost 4 bases, and 15 bases had no gene match. Germline CDR1 reads GTSNPN; CDR2 reads SVGIG (reference sequence). The chain's CDR3 is CAWKGPRQGQGEKLFF. The CDR3 DNA reads as TGTGCCTGGAAAGGCCCTCGACAGGGACAAGGTGAAAAACTGTTTTTT. The full variable domain, in which reference TRBV30 and TRBJ1-4 provide the parts outside the CDR3, is SQTIHQWPATLVQPVGSPLSLECTVEGTSNPNLYWYRQAAGRGLQLLFYSVGIGQISSEVPQNLSASRPQDRQFILSSKKLLLSDSGFYLCAWKGPRQGQGEKLFFGSGTQLSVL.

The rearrangement uses TRBV5-1 and TRBJ2-1, with D hard to call. Germline V gene lookup returns CDR1 SGHRS and CDR2 YFSETQ. This CDR3 is built from 16 residues. The ends were cut back, 6 bases at V and 0 bases at J, with 16 bases in the middle. CDR3 coding DNA: TGCGCCAGCAAATCCTTTGGCTACAGCTCCTACAATGAGCAGTTCTTC. This gives the protein CASKSFGYSSYNEQFF. The variable domain in full, with the rest retrieved from reference TRBV5-1 and TRBJ2-1, is KAGVTQTPRYLIKTRGQQVTLSCSPISGHRSVSWYQQTPGQGLQFLFEYFSETQRNKGNFPGRFSGRQFSNSRSEMNVSTLELGDSALYLCASKSFGYSSYNEQFFGPGTRLTVL.

This sequence joins TRBV27 and TRBJ2-2; possibly TRBD1 for D (6 bases). The CDR3 totals 14 residues. Germline V lookup: CDR1 MNHEY, CDR2 SMNVEV (reference sequence). The germline V and J ends were trimmed by 4 bases and 3 bases, with 9 bases remaining between them. The CDR3 spells CASSWGTYTGELFF. The CDR3 DNA is TGTGCCAGCAGTTGGGGGACATACACCGGGGAGCTGTTTTTT.

The genes are TRBV21-1 and TRBJ1-1; the table calls TRBD1, which could not be checked here. TRBV21-1 is designated a pseudogene. The CDR3 loop spans 14 amino acids. The CDR3 sequence: CASSKRGTGRRAFF. CDR3 nucleotide sequence: TGTGCCAGCAGCAAAAGAGGGACAGGGAGACGAGCTTTCTTT.

The gene calls are TRBV7-2 and TRBJ1-4; 8 nucleotides line up with TRBD1. The ends lost 5 bases at V and 6 bases at J; junction bases unmatched: 11. The CDR3 spans 16 residues. Germline loops: CDR1 SGHTA, CDR2 FQGNSA. The CDR3 nucleotides read TGTGCCAGCAGCACCGGACAGGGACTGGCAGATGAAAAACTGTTTTTT. It yields the protein CASSTGQGLADEKLFF.

The J gene is TRBJ2-5, the V gene TRBV15; 7 bases match TRBD2. The CDR3 covers 16 residues. The trim removed 0 bases at V and 5 bases at J, leaving 9 bases unmatched. The germline CDR1 and CDR2 sequences are LNHNV and YYDKDF (reference sequence). The CDR3 DNA is TGTGCCACCAGCAGAGATCAGGCGGGAGCGATGGAGACCCAGTACTTC. This encodes CATSRDQAGAMETQYF.

The chain combines TRBV29-1 with TRBJ2-5; TRBD2 might be the D (6 bases). The CDR3 has 11 amino acids. Germline V gives CDR1 SQVTM, CDR2 ANQGSEA. Trimming stripped 8 bases from V and 5 bases from J, with 12 bases between. CDR3 amino acids: CSTGERETQYF. CDR3 nucleotide sequence: TGCAGCACGGGGGAGAGGGAGACCCAGTACTTC.

The chain links TRBV27 to TRBJ2-1; D might be TRBD2 (7 bases). V lost 7 bases to trimming and J lost 5 bases, with 21 bases between them. The CDR3 spans 16 residues. Looked up from germline, CDR1 is MNHEY and CDR2 is SMNVEV (reference sequence). CDR3 sequence (DNA): TGTGCCAGCATCCCCACCAGTGGGGGGGGGCACAATGAGCAGTTCTTC. Translation: CASIPTSGGGHNEQFF.

The chain uses TRBV7-2 and TRBJ1-1; TRBD1 matches 9 bases. Looked up from germline, CDR1 is SGHTA and CDR2 is FQGNSA. V trimming: 5 bases; J trimming: 1 base; junction bases outside the gene matches: 2. CDR3 length equals 14 residues. The chain's CDR3 is CASSPTGGNTEAFF. The CDR3 DNA reads TGTGCCAGCAGCCCGACAGGGGGGAACACTGAAGCTTTCTTT.

The V and J genes are TRBV5-4 and TRBJ1-3; tentative D call: TRBD1 (5 bases). The CDR3 has 15 amino acids. CDR1 SGHNT and CDR2 YYREEE come from the germline V gene (reference sequence). V gave up 2 bases and J gave up 4 bases, with 13 bases separating them. The DNA for the CDR3 is TGTGCCAGCAGCTTCGGGACTACGGGAGGAAACACCATATATTTT. Its protein is CASSFGTTGGNTIYF.

The CDR3 nucleotides are TGTGCCAGCAGCCAAGGAGGGTCCGGTTTCCCCCTCCACTTT. As protein: CASSQGGSGFPLHF. V usage is TRBV3-1 (or the pseudogene TRBV3-2) and J usage is TRBJ1-6; D not certain. Per the germline V gene, CDR1 is LGHDT and CDR2 is YNNKEL (reference sequence). This CDR3 contains 14 residues. Trimming removed 1 base from V and 13 bases from J, with 14 bases in between.

The chain links TRBV18 to TRBJ1-3; D remains unclear. This CDR3 region has 14 residues. V shed 6 bases and J shed 4 bases, with 13 bases lying between them. Per the germline V gene, CDR1 is KGHSH and CDR2 is LQKENI. CDR3: CASSPSGEGNTIYF. CDR3 coding DNA: TGTGCCAGCTCCCCATCCGGGGAAGGAAACACCATATATTTT. The full variable domain, in which reference TRBV18 and TRBJ1-3 provide the parts outside the CDR3, is NAGVMQNPRHLVRRRGQEARLRCSPMKGHSHVYWYRQLPEEGLKFMVYLQKENIIDESGMPKERFSAEFPKEGPSILRIQQVVRGDSAAYFCASSPSGEGNTIYFGEGSWLTVV.

The chain has TRBV29-1 and TRBJ1-1, with D maybe TRBD1 (5 bases). Deletions cut 6 bases from V and 4 bases from J, with 18 bases between. CDR3 length: 14 residues. Germline V gene lookup returns CDR1 SQVTM and CDR2 ANQGSEA. CDR3 sequence (DNA): TGCAGCGTAGAACGCGGGGCCCTGGGCACTGAAGCTTTCTTT. Residues: CSVERGALGTEAFF. The full variable domain, rest sourced from reference TRBV29-1 and TRBJ1-1, is SAVISQKPSRDICQRGTSLTIQCQVDSQVTMMFWYRQQPGQSLTLIATANQGSEATYESGFVIDKFPISRPNLTFSTLTVSNMSPEDSSIYLCSVERGALGTEAFFGQGTRLTVV.